One and the same sample provided the 20 T cell receptor beta chains below, sequenced in a study of blood T cell repertoires in COVID-19. Sequenced by immunoSEQ multiplex PCR; TCRdb stores in-frame clones only, minus some. The sample yields about 240,000 clones, roughly nine tenths seen once. Sample: peripheral blood. All receptors come from a man aged 55 to 70 who had recovered from COVID-19.

The chain couples TRBV28 to TRBJ2-5, with 10 bases matching TRBD2. The CDR3 sequence is 15 residues long. In germline, CDR1 is MDHEN, CDR2 SYDVKM. The ends lost 3 bases at V and 2 bases at J; junction bases unmatched: 3. CDR3: CASSFPAGGQETQYF. The CDR3 DNA reads TGTGCCAGCAGTTTCCCAGCGGGGGGGCAAGAGACCCAGTACTTC.

This chain joins TRBV19 and TRBJ2-2; a possible D gene is TRBD2 (5 bases). The CDR3 covers 18 residues. Germline lookup yields CDR1 LNHDA and CDR2 SQIVND (reference sequence). With 0 bases removed from V and 4 bases from J, the gap between germline ends came to 18 bases. In DNA form, the CDR3 reads TGTGCCAGTAGTATAGAGGGTCCGTCTATAGGAGGCACCGGGGAGCTGTTTTTT. Protein sequence: CASSIEGPSIGGTGELFF.

The rearrangement uses TRBV7-7 and TRBJ2-5; a weak D match, TRBD1 (6 bases). The CDR3 is made up of 15 amino acids. Trimming cost V 0 bases and J 2 bases, with 10 bases left between them. Germline V gives CDR1 SSHAT, CDR2 FNYEAQ (reference sequence). CDR3 loop: CASSLAGAAQETQYF. Here the CDR3 DNA reads TGTGCCAGCAGCTTAGCGGGGGCAGCACAAGAGACCCAGTACTTC.

The rearrangement joins TRBV5-1 to TRBJ1-1; a weak D match, TRBD1 (5 bases). The CDR3 length is 15 residues. Per the germline V gene, CDR1 is SGHRS and CDR2 is YFSETQ. V dropped 1 base and J dropped 0 bases, with 10 bases sitting between them. The CDR3 coding sequence is TGCGCCAGCAGCTTGTCTGGCAGGGTGAACACTGAAGCTTTCTTT. Protein sequence: CASSLSGRVNTEAFF.

V and J are TRBV19 and TRBJ1-2; no reliable D call. CDR1 and CDR2 from the germline V gene are LNHDA and SQIVND (reference sequence). V was pared by 5 bases and J by 5 bases, with 21 bases between. The CDR3 runs to 16 residues. CDR3 protein: CASSLAARLPLYGYTF. The CDR3 DNA sequence: TGTGCCAGTAGTCTCGCAGCCCGACTCCCTCTATATGGCTACACCTTC.

This clone was detected a few times. The CDR3 spells CASSAPRDRAYGYTF. CDR3 DNA: TGTGCCAGCAGCGCCCCCCGGGACAGGGCCTATGGCTACACCTTC. The chain carries TRBV9 and TRBJ1-2; 9 nucleotides align to TRBD1. The germline V gene encodes CDR1 SGDLS and CDR2 YYNGEE. The CDR3 contains 15 residues. The trim removed 3 bases at V and 4 bases at J, leaving 7 bases unmatched.

The rearrangement uses TRBV28 and TRBJ1-6, with D possibly being TRBD1 (5 bases). The CDR3 sequence is 14 residues long. Trimming removed 10 bases at V and 2 bases at J, with 12 bases between. Germline-derived CDR1 and CDR2 are MDHEN and SYDVKM. DNA for the CDR3: TGTGCCACCCGGACACCCGCCTATAATTCACCCCTCCACTTT. Protein product: CATRTPAYNSPLHF.

The chain uses TRBV4-1 and TRBJ2-1, with unresolved D. Germline CDR1 MGHRA, CDR2 YSYEKL. This CDR3 is built from 14 residues. V shed 0 bases and J shed 14 bases, with 17 bases lying between them. The CDR3 loop is CASSQDVRAVLEFF. In DNA, the CDR3 is TGCGCCAGCAGCCAAGACGTACGTGCAGTTCTAGAGTTCTTC.

V is TRBV30 and J is TRBJ1-3; D possibly corresponds to TRBD1 (6 bases). The CDR3 extends over 14 amino acids. Germline V gives CDR1 GTSNPN, CDR2 SVGIG (reference sequence). V gave up 3 bases and J gave up 0 bases, with 9 bases separating them. The CDR3: CAWSVTGSGNTIYF. CDR3 nucleotide sequence: TGTGCCTGGAGCGTGACAGGCTCTGGAAACACCATATATTTT.

Notes on this clone: Relative to the germline gene, one junction end is altered; a read error may explain this. The V call is TRBV5-1, the J call TRBJ2-3, with 7 bases identical to TRBD1. Germline assignment: CDR1 SGHRS and CDR2 YFSETQ. This CDR3 region has 16 residues. CDR3 in DNA: TGCGCCAGCAGCCGCACCGGGCCCCACGGGACAGCTACGCAGTATTTT. It is translated as CASSRTGPHGTATQYF.

This chain connects TRBV2 to TRBJ1-4; TRBD1 agrees at 8 bases. Unmatched junction bases numbered 6, after V lost 8 bases and J lost 7 bases. In germline, CDR1 is SNHLY, CDR2 FYNNEI. CDR3 size: 13 residues. This CDR3 is CASRDRLSEKLFF. The CDR3 nucleotides are TGTGCCAGCCGGGACAGGTTGTCTGAAAAACTGTTTTTT.

The rearrangement joins TRBV19 to TRBJ1-3; D is undetermined. CDR3 length: 15 amino acids. Per the germline V gene, CDR1 is LNHDA and CDR2 is SQIVND (reference sequence). The ends were cut back, 4 bases at V and 3 bases at J, with 13 bases in the middle. The CDR3 nucleotides are TGTGCCAGTAGTAATACCGGGAGCGGTGGAAACACCATATATTTT. Its protein is CASSNTGSGGNTIYF. Filled out from reference TRBV19 and TRBJ1-3, the complete variable domain reads DGGITQSPKYLFRKEGQNVTLSCEQNLNHDAMYWYRQDPGQGLRLIYYSQIVNDFQKGDIAEGYSVSREKKESFPLTVTSAQKNPTAFYLCASSNTGSGGNTIYFGEGSWLTVV.

This clone was recorded once. This chain connects TRBV9 to TRBJ2-4; TRBD2 is a possible D gene (5 bases). V lost 0 bases, J lost 1 base, and 14 bases lay in between. Germline CDR1 SGDLS, CDR2 YYNGEE. The length of the CDR3 is 17 residues. The CDR3 nucleotides read TGTGCCAGCAGCGTAGGTGGTGCGGGTGGGGCCAAAAACATTCAGTACTTC. Encoded protein: CASSVGGAGGAKNIQYF.

CDR3 bases: TGTGCCAGTACCGAGGACAGGGTGGCGCGTCAGCCCCAGCATTTT. This codes for CASTEDRVARQPQHF. The J gene is TRBJ1-5, the V gene TRBV19; TRBD1 agrees at 8 bases. This CDR3 contains 15 residues. The trim removed 7 bases at V and 6 bases at J, leaving 11 bases unmatched. The V gene's germline CDR1 is LNHDA and CDR2 SQIVND (reference sequence).

The chain carries TRBV7-9 and TRBJ1-2, with D possibly TRBD1 on 6 matching bases. The germline V and J ends were trimmed by 5 bases and 8 bases, with 12 bases remaining between them. CDR1 is SEHNR and CDR2 is FQNEAQ in the germline V gene (reference sequence). The CDR3 is 12 residues long. The CDR3 region is CASSVDRSGYTF. CDR3 in DNA: TGTGCCAGCAGCGTTGACAGGTCCGGCTACACCTTC.

The genes are TRBV19 and TRBJ1-1; TRBD1 matches 8 bases. The trim removed 4 bases at V and 5 bases at J, leaving 12 bases unmatched. This CDR3 comprises 16 residues. CDR1 LNHDA and CDR2 SQIVND come from the germline V gene (reference sequence). CDR3 region: CASSTLNRGAYTEAFF. In DNA form, the CDR3 reads TGTGCCAGTAGTACGTTAAACAGGGGGGCGTATACTGAAGCTTTCTTT.

The rearrangement uses TRBV29-1 and TRBJ1-2; 8 bases align to TRBD1. V lost 7 bases and J lost 0; bases outside the gene matches: 13. Germline V gene lookup returns CDR1 SQVTM and CDR2 ANQGSEA. The CDR3 extends over 16 amino acids. The CDR3 DNA is TGCAGCGATCTTGGACAGGGTCCCGTTTCTAACTATGGCTACACCTTC. It yields the protein CSDLGQGPVSNYGYTF.

The chain employs TRBV28 and TRBJ1-2; TRBD1 aligns across 11 bases. The CDR3 contains 15 residues. Unmatched junction bases numbered 10, after V lost 6 bases and J lost 7 bases. Germline-derived CDR1 and CDR2 are MDHEN and SYDVKM. The chain's CDR3 is CASRSPGQGDAGYTF. The DNA of the CDR3 is TGTGCCAGCAGGTCGCCGGGACAGGGGGACGCTGGCTACACCTTC.

The chain uses TRBV6-5 and TRBJ2-3, with a possible D match to TRBD1 (5 bases). CDR1 and CDR2 from the germline V gene are MNHEY and SVGAGI. Trimming removed 6 bases at V and 3 bases at J, with 13 bases between. There are 14 residues in the CDR3. The CDR3 nucleotides are TGTGCCAGCAGCTTTCTGAGACAGACAGATACGCAGTATTTT. It yields the protein CASSFLRQTDTQYF.

The V and J genes are TRBV6-6 and TRBJ1-2; 7 bases match TRBD1. Germline CDR1 MNHNY, CDR2 SVGAGI (reference sequence). Germline trimming cut 5 bases from V and 5 bases from J; bases unmatched to any gene: 8. This CDR3 comprises 14 residues. DNA of the CDR3: TGTGCCAGCAGTCCCCCGGGACAGCTTTATGGCTACACCTTC. This sequence encodes CASSPPGQLYGYTF.